This T cell receptor (beta chain) is from a study of cytomegalovirus exposure and HLA in healthy donors. Overall study: There were around 390 genotyped donors. Of these, about 80% fell in the genetic ancestry cluster associated with self-reported Caucasian donors.

In the PCR, 60 Vbeta and 13 Jbeta primers were used. Using immunoSEQ multiplex PCR, the repertoire was profiled, and TCRdb retains in-frame clones only, with some absent. Among about 130,000 clones listed, roughly 62% were seen once. This clonotype originated in a man aged 25-45 years in good health and CMV-seropositive. Sequencing was performed on PBMCs.

The CDR3 nucleotides read TGTGCCAGCAGTACCCGAGACGAGCAGTACTTC. It codes for CASSTRDEQYF. The V and J genes are TRBV6-6 and TRBJ2-7; D ambiguous. Trimming removed 5 bases from V and 5 bases from J, with 7 bases in between. Germline V gene data show CDR1 as MNHNY and CDR2 as SVGAGI (reference sequence). CDR3 length equals 11 residues.